These 15 T cell receptor beta chains came from one sample sequenced in a study of Ad26.COV2.S vaccination and SARS-CoV-2 variants. Treatment of the sample: some 19 received Ad26.COV2.S at low or high dose, single or two shots; about 5 received placebo; per-sample allocation not given. Repertoires come from day 63 after the first vaccine or placebo injection. Here immunoSEQ multiplex PCR was the method, and the copy in TCRdb shows in-frame clones only, minus some. Here the sample spans some 390,000 clones, around 91% being singletons. The sequencing used peripheral blood, collected in a trial of Ad26.COV2.S vaccine versus placebo. These receptors originate from a person between 18 and 59 years old who received the Ad26.COV2.S COVID-19 vaccine or a placebo.

The V gene is TRBV11-3, the J gene TRBJ2-7; no clear D gene. V was trimmed by 1 base and J by 5 bases, leaving 12 bases between them. Germline CDR1 SGHNT, CDR2 YENEEA. The CDR3 has 14 amino acids. The CDR3 DNA sequence: TGTGCCAGCAGCTTAGTTTTCTCGCGCCACGAGCAGTACTTC. Protein product: CASSLVFSRHEQYF. Full variable domain (remainder filled in from reference TRBV11-3 and TRBJ2-7): EAGVVQSPRYKIIEKKQPVAFWCNPISGHNTLYWYLQNLGQGPELLIRYENEEAVDDSQLPKDRFSAERLKGVDSTLKIQPAELGDSAVYLCASSLVFSRHEQYFGPGTRLTVT.

The V and J genes are TRBV5-1 and TRBJ1-2; D is perhaps TRBD1 (5 bases). This CDR3 spans 15 amino acids. The V gene lost 5 bases and the J gene lost 2 bases, with 16 bases spanning the gap. Germline lookup yields CDR1 SGHRS and CDR2 YFSETQ. CDR3 region: CASRSFGGANYGYTF. The CDR3 DNA reads TGCGCCAGCAGGTCCTTCGGAGGGGCAAACTATGGCTACACCTTC.

This clone appeared a single time. The J gene is TRBJ2-3, the V gene TRBV6-5, with TRBD2 matching over 10 bases. V lost 7 bases to trimming and J lost 7 bases; unmatched junction nucleotides: 8. Germline loops: CDR1 MNHEY, CDR2 SVGAGI. CDR3 length equals 14 residues. The CDR3 region is CASTRTSGAHTQYF. The CDR3 bases are TGTGCCAGCACCCGGACTAGCGGAGCTCATACGCAGTATTTT.

The chain has TRBV2 and TRBJ2-5; D is ambiguous. The CDR3 is made up of 14 amino acids. The V end lost 8 bases, the J end lost 2 bases, and 15 bases lay between the germline ends. CDR1 is SNHLY, CDR2 FYNNEI, per germline. The CDR3 spells CASPPVGRQETQYF. The CDR3 DNA is TGTGCCAGCCCTCCCGTTGGACGGCAAGAGACCCAGTACTTC.

This chain joins TRBV11-2 and TRBJ2-5; the D gene could be TRBD1 or TRBD2 (5 bases each). In germline, CDR1 is SGHAT, CDR2 FQNNGV. Deletions cut 5 bases from V and 4 bases from J, with 20 bases between. The CDR3 is made up of 16 amino acids. The CDR3 sequence: CASSPWPGQGRETQYF. CDR3 DNA sequence: TGTGCCAGCAGCCCCTGGCCGGGGCAGGGTAGAGAGACCCAGTACTTC.

V is TRBV30 and J is TRBJ1-4; possible D gene TRBD1, 5 bases. The CDR3 extends over 13 amino acids. V was pared by 5 bases and J by 7 bases, with 14 bases between. Germline V gene lookup returns CDR1 GTSNPN and CDR2 SVGIG (reference sequence). CDR3 coding DNA: TGTGCCTGGGACGGGGGGAGGAGTGAAAAACTGTTTTTT. Translation: CAWDGGRSEKLFF.

A remark on this clone: One junction end does not reproduce the germline sequence, and a read error may be involved. The chain employs TRBV30 and TRBJ1-1; possible D gene TRBD1, 6 bases. The CDR3 has 13 residues. Germline V lookup: CDR1 GTSNPN, CDR2 SVGIG (reference sequence). The CDR3 DNA reads as TGTGCCTGGAGTGGTCAGGGGAACGCTGAAGCTTTCTTT. Translating it yields CAWSGQGNAEAFF.

CDR3 protein: CASSQDVWETQYF. For the CDR3, the DNA is TGTGCCAGCAGCCAAGATGTTTGGGAGACCCAGTACTTC. The chain uses TRBV3-1 (or the pseudogene TRBV3-2) and TRBJ2-5; D is ambiguous. Germline loops: CDR1 LGHDT, CDR2 YNNKEL (reference sequence). CDR3 length equals 13 residues. Trimming removed 0 bases at V and 5 bases at J, with 7 bases between.

The chain recombines TRBV6-2 or TRBV6-3 with TRBJ2-5, with D unresolved. CDR1 and CDR2 from the germline V gene are MNHEY and SVGEGT. V lost 2 bases and J lost 3, with 7 bases in between. The length of the CDR3 is 13 residues. CDR3 amino acids: CASSYAGEETQYF. The CDR3 nucleotides are TGTGCCAGCAGTTACGCCGGAGAAGAGACCCAGTACTTC.

This chain joins TRBV30 and TRBJ2-5, with 11 bases aligning to TRBD1. Unmatched junction bases numbered 7, after V lost 3 bases and J lost 4 bases. The CDR3 extends over 15 amino acids. Germline CDR1 is GTSNPN and CDR2 is SVGIG (reference sequence). CDR3 in DNA: TGTGCCTGGAGCAAAAGGACAGGGGGCCCAGAGACCCAGTACTTC. This codes for CAWSKRTGGPETQYF.

V gene TRBV2 combines with J gene TRBJ1-1, with D possibly being TRBD1 (5 bases). The CDR3 is 13 amino acids. Germline loops: CDR1 SNHLY, CDR2 FYNNEI. Trimming took off 5 bases at V and 5 bases at J, with 12 bases between the two ends. CDR3 sequence reads: CASSSSGLTEAFF. The CDR3 nucleotides are TGTGCCAGCAGTTCTTCAGGGTTGACTGAAGCTTTCTTT. The full variable domain, completed using reference TRBV2 and TRBJ1-1, is EPEVTQTPSHQVTQMGQEVILRCVPISNHLYFYWYRQILGQKVEFLVSFYNNEISEKSEIFDDQFSVERPDGSNFTLKIRSTKLEDSAMYFCASSSSGLTEAFFGQGTRLTVV.

The chain couples TRBV19 to TRBJ2-3; D gene ambiguous. CDR3 size: 13 residues. Germline CDR1 LNHDA, CDR2 SQIVND (reference sequence). V gave up 3 bases and J gave up 6 bases, with 10 bases separating them. The CDR3 coding sequence is TGTGCCAGTAGTATCCCCCTTCGGGATACGCAGTATTTT. As protein: CASSIPLRDTQYF.

This clone occurred a few times. The chain is built from TRBV28 and TRBJ1-2, with D hard to call. The length of the CDR3 is 14 residues. Trimming stripped 4 bases from V and 7 bases from J, with 16 bases between. Germline V lookup: CDR1 MDHEN, CDR2 SYDVKM. Here the CDR3 DNA reads TGTGCCAGCAGTTCATTGACATTGAATAGTGGCTACACCTTC. Translation gives CASSSLTLNSGYTF.

Here the CDR3 DNA reads TGTGCCACCAGTGATTTCGGACTAGCGGGAGTCGGAGAGCAGTTCTTC. Protein sequence: CATSDFGLAGVGEQFF. The rearrangement links TRBV24-1 to TRBJ2-1, with TRBD2 matching 13 bases. This CDR3 region has 16 residues. V lost 1 base to trimming and J lost 10 bases; unmatched junction nucleotides: 6. Germline assignment: CDR1 KGHDR and CDR2 SFDVKD.

The chain joins TRBV9 to TRBJ2-5; 7 bases agree with TRBD2. From germline, CDR1 is SGDLS and CDR2 YYNGEE. Trimming took 0 bases from V and 2 from J; bases not matched to a gene: 10. CDR3 length equals 17 residues. The CDR3 nucleotides read TGTGCCAGCAGCGTAGCTTTAGGGTCCGGGGGGCAAGAGACCCAGTACTTC. Encoded protein: CASSVALGSGGQETQYF.